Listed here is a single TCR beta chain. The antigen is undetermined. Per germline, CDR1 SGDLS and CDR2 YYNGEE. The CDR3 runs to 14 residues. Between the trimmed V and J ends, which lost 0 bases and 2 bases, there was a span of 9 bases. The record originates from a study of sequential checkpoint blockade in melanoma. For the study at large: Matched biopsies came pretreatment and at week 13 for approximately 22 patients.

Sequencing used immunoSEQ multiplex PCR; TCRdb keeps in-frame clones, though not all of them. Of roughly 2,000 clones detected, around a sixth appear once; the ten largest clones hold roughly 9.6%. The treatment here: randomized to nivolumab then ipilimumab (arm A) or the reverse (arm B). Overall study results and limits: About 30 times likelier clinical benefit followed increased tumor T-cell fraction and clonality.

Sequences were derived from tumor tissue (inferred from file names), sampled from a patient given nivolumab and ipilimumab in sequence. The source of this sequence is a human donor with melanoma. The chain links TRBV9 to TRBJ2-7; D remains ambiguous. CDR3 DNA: TGTGCCAGCAGCGTAGGCGGAAACACCTACGAGCAGTACTTC. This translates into CASSVGGNTYEQYF.